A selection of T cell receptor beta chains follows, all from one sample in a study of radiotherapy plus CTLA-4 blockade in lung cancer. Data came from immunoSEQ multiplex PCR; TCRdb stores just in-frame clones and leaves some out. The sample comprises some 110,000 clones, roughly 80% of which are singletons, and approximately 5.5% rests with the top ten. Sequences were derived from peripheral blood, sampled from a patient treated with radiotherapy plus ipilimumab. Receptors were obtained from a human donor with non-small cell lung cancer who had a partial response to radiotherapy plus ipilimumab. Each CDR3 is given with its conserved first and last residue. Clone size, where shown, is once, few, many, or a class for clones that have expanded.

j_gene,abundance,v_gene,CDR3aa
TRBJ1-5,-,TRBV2,CASSFRRSSNQPQHF
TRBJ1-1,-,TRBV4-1,CASSPQSPDTEAFF
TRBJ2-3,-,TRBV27,CASTTSGSLLGTDTQYF
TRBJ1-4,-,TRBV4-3,CASSQDEGQGQKLFF
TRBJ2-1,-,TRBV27,CATPHRDSRNEQFF
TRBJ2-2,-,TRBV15,CATSRDVSGSGELFF
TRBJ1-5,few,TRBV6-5,CASSGQGRQPQHF
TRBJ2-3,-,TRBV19,CASIEWGGDTQYF
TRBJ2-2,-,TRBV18,CASSPGQGATGELFF
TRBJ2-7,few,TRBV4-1,CASSAAGGADFEQYF
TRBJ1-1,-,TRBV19,CASSHRGGSTEAFF
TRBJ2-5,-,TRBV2,CASSTDRQETQYF
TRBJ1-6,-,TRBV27,CASSLLGTGNSPLHF
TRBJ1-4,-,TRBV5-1,CASSRDRTEKLFF
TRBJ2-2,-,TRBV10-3,CAISEWPPDTGELFF
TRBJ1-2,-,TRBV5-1,CASRSEGANYGYTF
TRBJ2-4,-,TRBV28,CASSLGIVLAGGSLAKNIQYF
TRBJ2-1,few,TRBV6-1,CASSPGDTYNEQFF
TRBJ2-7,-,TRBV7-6,CASSPPGLAEPYEQYF
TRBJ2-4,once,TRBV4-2,CASSRTGGSENIQYF
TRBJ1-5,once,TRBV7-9,CASSQESNQPQHF
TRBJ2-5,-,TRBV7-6,CASSFPYQETQYF
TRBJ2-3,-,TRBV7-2,CASSPKADAQYF
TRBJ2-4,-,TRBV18,CASSPLFPGESPLKTFQYF
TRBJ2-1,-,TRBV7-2,CASSLSASGSVEQFF
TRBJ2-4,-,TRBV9,CASSVGTGDRLSKNIQYF
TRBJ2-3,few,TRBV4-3,CASSQGVATSTDTQYF
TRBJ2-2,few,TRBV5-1,CASGGTGGAGTGELFF
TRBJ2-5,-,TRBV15,CATSRDNQETQYF
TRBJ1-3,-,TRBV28,CASSLGRGSGGVNTIYF
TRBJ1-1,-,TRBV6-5,CASSLGSGRSHEAFF
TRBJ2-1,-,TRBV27,CASSSLADYNEQFF
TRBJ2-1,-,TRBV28,CASSSLAGATYNEQFF
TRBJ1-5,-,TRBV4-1,CASSQDRGAGPEVSNQPQHF
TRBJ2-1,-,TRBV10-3,CAISELAGVTYNEQFF
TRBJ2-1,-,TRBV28,CAPPDTSGTYNEQFF
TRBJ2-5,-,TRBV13,CASNPGSGTQYF
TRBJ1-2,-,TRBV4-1,CASSQGRGTSSYGYTF
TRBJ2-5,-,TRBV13,CASSKGDPGQGRETQYF
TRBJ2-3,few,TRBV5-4,CASSATSASTDTQYF
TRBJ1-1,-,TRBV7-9,CASSLNPLDRGNTEAFF
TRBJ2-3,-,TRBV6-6,CASTPPSTDTQYF
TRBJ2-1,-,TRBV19,CASSIPGGRFDEQFF
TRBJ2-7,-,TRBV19,CASSGASGAYEQYF
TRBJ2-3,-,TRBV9,CASSVAGGRTDTQYF